Below, 6 T cell receptor beta chains from the same sample are listed, as sequenced in a study of T cells expressing NK-cell markers. TCRdb reprocessed the 5' RACE reads and reports one entry per CDR3 protein, with no DNA. In all, the sample yields 500,000 to 700,000 distinct CDR3 sequences. The sequenced material came from blood T cells: a sorted CD56 or NKG2C T cell subset, CD4+ or CD8+ T cells, or bulk PBMC T cells (not recorded which). The source of these receptors is a man aged 18-30 years in good health.

The rearrangement links TRBV27 to TRBJ2-2; with no DNA, the TCRdb D assignment of TRBD2 cannot be verified. Germline V gene sequence: CDR1 MNHEY, CDR2 SMNVEV (reference sequence). CDR3 length: 17 amino acids. The CDR3 loop reads CASSSSVADASPGELFF.

The CDR3 loop is CASSLAPGSNEKLFF. The chain carries TRBV7-2 and TRBJ1-4. The CDR3 consists of 15 residues. Germline CDR1 reads SGHTA; CDR2 reads FQGNSA. The full variable domain, with the rest looked up from reference TRBV7-2 and TRBJ1-4, is GAGVSQSPSNKVTEKGKDVELRCDPISGHTALYWYRQSLGQGLEFLIYFQGNSAPDKSGLPSDRFSAERTGGSVSTLTIQRTQQEDSAVYLCASSLAPGSNEKLFFGSGTQLSVL.

The chain couples TRBV11-3 to TRBJ1-1; TCRdb's D call, TRBD1, is unchecked because there is no DNA. Germline V gene sequence: CDR1 SGHNT, CDR2 YENEEA. This CDR3 has 13 residues. CDR3 residues: CASSLWAGPQAFF.

The chain couples TRBV7-2 to TRBJ2-3. This CDR3 region has 15 residues. Germline V gives CDR1 SGHTA, CDR2 FQGNSA. The CDR3 is CASRPLSRPTDTQYF.

CDR3 loop: CASSVQLAGYGGEQFF. V gene TRBV28 combines with J gene TRBJ2-1; the TCRdb D gene call, TRBD2, has no DNA to confirm it. The length of the CDR3 is 16 residues. Looked up from germline, CDR1 is MDHEN and CDR2 is SYDVKM.

The gene calls are TRBV7-2 and TRBJ2-3; TCRdb selects TRBD2, and the lack of DNA leaves this call unchecked. This CDR3 region has 15 residues. Germline values: CDR1 SGHTA, CDR2 FQGNSA. CDR3 residues: CASSGRTSGPDTQYF.